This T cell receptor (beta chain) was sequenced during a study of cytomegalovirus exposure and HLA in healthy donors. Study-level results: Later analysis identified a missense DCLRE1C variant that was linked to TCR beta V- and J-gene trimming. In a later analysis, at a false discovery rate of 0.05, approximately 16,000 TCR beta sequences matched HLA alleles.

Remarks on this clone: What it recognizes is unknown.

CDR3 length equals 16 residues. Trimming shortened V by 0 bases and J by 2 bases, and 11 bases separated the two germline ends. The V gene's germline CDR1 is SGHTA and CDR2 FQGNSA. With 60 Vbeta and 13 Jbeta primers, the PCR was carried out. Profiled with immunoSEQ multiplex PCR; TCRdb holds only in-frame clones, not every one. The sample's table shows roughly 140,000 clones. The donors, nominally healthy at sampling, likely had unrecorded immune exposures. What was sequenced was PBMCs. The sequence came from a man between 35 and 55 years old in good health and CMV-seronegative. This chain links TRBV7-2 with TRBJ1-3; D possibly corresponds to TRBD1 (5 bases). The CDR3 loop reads CASSLAQGTTGNTIYF. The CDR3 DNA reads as TGTGCCAGCAGCTTAGCGCAGGGAACGACTGGAAACACCATATATTTT. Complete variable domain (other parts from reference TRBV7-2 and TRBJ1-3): GAGVSQSPSNKVTEKGKDVELRCDPISGHTALYWYRQSLGQGLEFLIYFQGNSAPDKSGLPSDRFSAERTGGSVSTLTIQRTQQEDSAVYLCASSLAQGTTGNTIYFGEGSWLTVV.